These 22 T cell receptor beta chains originate from one sample sequenced in a study of T-cell memory formation after mild COVID-19. MiXCR was run by TCRdb on the 5' RACE reads, yielding one entry per CDR3 protein. This sample has about 57,000 distinct CDR3 sequences; 12% occur once, and the top ten carry approximately 26%. The sequencing input was PBMCs or a T cell subset sorted from them (not recorded which). The receptors shown here come from a man between 18 and 35 years old who had mild COVID-19 (a few samples of this study predate the infection). Cell type and time point are not known.

This chain joins TRBV9 and TRBJ1-1; TRBD1 matches 7 bases. CDR1 SGDLS and CDR2 YYNGEE come from the germline V gene. The junction had 7 bases not matched to a gene; V was cut back by 4 bases and J by 7 bases. This CDR3 spans 13 amino acids. CDR3 in DNA: TGTGCCAGCAGCCCTAGGGGGCGAGGTGAAGCTTTCTTT. Residues: CASSPRGRGEAFF.

The chain couples TRBV19 to TRBJ2-1, with 7 bases lining up with TRBD2. This CDR3 contains 11 residues. J was trimmed by 6 bases and V by 9 bases; bases with no gene match: 2. CDR1 and CDR2 (germline): LNHDA, SQIVND (reference sequence). CDR3 region: CARRGCNEQFF. Here the CDR3 DNA reads TGTGCCAGGCGGGGGTGCAATGAGCAGTTCTTC.

In its sample, this clonotype was seen a few times. The chain employs TRBV7-2 and TRBJ2-5; possibly TRBD1 or TRBD2 for D (5 bases each). This CDR3 has 14 amino acids. V was pared by 3 bases and J by 2 bases, with 10 bases between. Per the germline V gene, CDR1 is SGHTA and CDR2 is FQGNSA. CDR3 amino acids: CASSFWGGQETQYF. CDR3 in DNA: TGTGCCAGCAGCTTCTGGGGCGGGCAAGAGACCCAGTACTTC.

This clonotype showed up just a few times. The rearrangement links TRBV12-3 or TRBV12-4 to TRBJ2-1, with 11 positions matching TRBD2. The junction had 8 bases not matched to a gene; V was cut back by 6 bases and J by 4 bases. The CDR3 contains 16 residues. CDR3 amino acids: CASSPKTSGAYNEQFF. The DNA of the CDR3 is TGTGCCAGCAGCCCTAAGACTAGCGGGGCTTACAATGAGCAGTTCTTC.

The rearrangement links TRBV29-1 to TRBJ2-5; D possibly corresponds to TRBD2 (6 bases). The CDR3 spans 14 residues. V lost 4 bases and J lost 2, with 14 bases in between. The V gene's germline CDR1 is SQVTM and CDR2 ANQGSEA. CDR3 coding DNA: TGCAGCGTTGGCCTACCCGGGGGACAAGAGACCCAGTACTTC. This encodes CSVGLPGGQETQYF.

This clonotype occurred a few times. In nucleotides, the CDR3 is TGTGCCAGCAGCACCGACAGGCTATTAGCGCACTCTGGGGCCAACGTCCTGACTTTC. Translated: CASSTDRLLAHSGANVLTF. The chain couples TRBV6-2 or TRBV6-3 to TRBJ2-6; the D gene is possibly TRBD1 (6 bases). CDR3 size: 19 residues. Trimming cost V 6 bases and J 0 bases, with 21 bases left between them. In germline, CDR1 is MNHEY, CDR2 SVGEGT.

This clonotype was counted only a few times. The chain combines TRBV5-1 with TRBJ2-6, with 7 positions matching TRBD2. Per the germline V gene, CDR1 is SGHRS and CDR2 is YFSETQ. V dropped 0 bases and J dropped 0; count of bases not matched to a gene: 6. The CDR3 runs to 18 residues. The CDR3 here is CASSLDGLVFSGANVLTF. CDR3 nucleotides: TGCGCCAGCAGCTTGGACGGACTAGTCTTCTCTGGGGCCAACGTCCTGACTTTC.

This clonotype showed up just a few times. The gene calls are TRBV6-2 or TRBV6-3 and TRBJ2-7, with 7 positions matching TRBD1. The CDR3 runs 15 residues. The germline V gene encodes CDR1 MNHEY and CDR2 SVGEGT. J lost 4 bases, V lost 6 bases, and 12 bases had no gene match. The chain's CDR3 is CASRHGTDDYYEQYF. The CDR3 nucleotides read TGTGCCAGCAGGCACGGGACAGACGACTATTACGAGCAGTACTTC.

This clonotype was found a few times. The rearrangement links TRBV7-2 to TRBJ1-6; possibly TRBD1 for D (6 bases). V lost 0 bases and J 5 bases, leaving 8 bases between the germline ends. CDR1 and CDR2 (germline): SGHTA, FQGNSA. There are 15 residues in the CDR3. This CDR3 is CASSLAGGNNSPLHF. For the CDR3, the DNA is TGTGCCAGCAGCTTAGCAGGGGGAAATAATTCACCCCTCCACTTT.

In its sample, this clonotype was seen a few times. The chain's CDR3 is CASSQGRREEAFF. For the CDR3, the DNA is TGCGCCAGCAGCCAGGGACGGCGTGAAGAAGCTTTCTTT. The gene calls are TRBV4-3 and TRBJ1-1, with TRBD1 as a possible D gene (5 bases). From germline, CDR1 is LGHNA and CDR2 YSLEER. V was clipped by 3 bases and J by 8 bases, with 13 bases between them. This CDR3 spans 13 amino acids.

This clonotype was picked up many times. The J gene is TRBJ2-7, the V gene TRBV5-1; D is undetermined. This CDR3 has 14 amino acids. Germline V lookup: CDR1 SGHRS, CDR2 YFSETQ. Trimming took 4 bases from V and 7 from J, leaving 18 bases between them. This CDR3 reads CASSPGLIRWEQYF. The CDR3 DNA follows: TGCGCCAGCAGCCCAGGCCTTATTCGATGGGAGCAGTACTTC.

This clonotype was seen repeatedly, ten times or more. V gene TRBV7-2 combines with J gene TRBJ2-1; the D gene could be TRBD1 or TRBD2 (5 bases each). Trimming cost V 5 bases and J 9 bases, with 14 bases left between them. This CDR3 has 13 amino acids. Germline V lookup: CDR1 SGHTA, CDR2 FQGNSA. In DNA, the CDR3 is TGTGCCAGCAGCCAAAGTAGGGACGGTGAGCAGTTCTTC. It translates to CASSQSRDGEQFF.

The V call is TRBV18, the J call TRBJ1-1, with 8 bases identical to TRBD1. The length of the CDR3 is 14 residues. Germline lookup yields CDR1 KGHSH and CDR2 LQKENI. V lost 4 bases, J lost 6 bases, and 7 bases stayed unmatched. The CDR3 bases are TGTGCCAGCTCACGGGACAGGAGTAGTGCTGAAGCTTTCTTT. As protein: CASSRDRSSAEAFF.

This clonotype has a count of ten or more. The chain carries TRBV28 and TRBJ1-6; D ambiguous. Between the trimmed V and J ends, which lost 2 bases and 7 bases, there was a span of 27 bases. This CDR3 spans 20 amino acids. Germline V gene sequence: CDR1 MDHEN, CDR2 SYDVKM. The CDR3 here is CASSLIPPLSTGMGNSPLHF. Written as DNA, the CDR3 is TGTGCCAGCAGTTTAATTCCCCCCCTTAGCACGGGGATGGGGAATTCACCCCTCCACTTT.

In its sample, this clonotype was seen many times. This chain joins TRBV10-3 and TRBJ2-7; 7 positions match TRBD1. This CDR3 contains 17 residues. Germline lookup yields CDR1 ENHRY and CDR2 SYGVKD. Losses at the gene ends were 4 bases for V and 6 bases for J; bases not matched to a gene: 18. The CDR3 sequence: CAISAATMGQGESEQYF. The CDR3, as DNA: TGTGCCATCAGTGCGGCCACAATGGGGCAGGGGGAAAGCGAGCAGTACTTC.

This clonotype was seen many times. V is TRBV27 and J is TRBJ2-5; D remains unclear. Germline V gives CDR1 MNHEY, CDR2 SMNVEV (reference sequence). V lost 6 bases and J 4 bases, leaving 9 bases between the germline ends. There are 12 residues in the CDR3. CDR3 amino acids: CASRTPGETQYF. Here the CDR3 DNA reads TGTGCCAGCAGGACACCCGGAGAGACCCAGTACTTC.

This clonotype has at least ten counts. The rearrangement joins TRBV9 to TRBJ2-5; 10 bases are a match to TRBD1. Germline CDR1 is SGDLS and CDR2 is YYNGEE. The CDR3 has 14 residues. The ends lost 3 bases at V and 5 bases at J; junction bases unmatched: 4. The CDR3 spells CASSAGQGRETQYF. The CDR3 DNA sequence: TGTGCCAGCAGCGCGGGACAGGGGAGGGAGACCCAGTACTTC.

This clonotype was counted only a few times. The genes are TRBV4-3 and TRBJ2-7, with D maybe TRBD1 (5 bases). V lost 4 bases and J 1 base, leaving 14 bases between the germline ends. CDR3 size: 15 residues. The germline CDR1 and CDR2 sequences are LGHNA and YSLEER. Written as DNA, the CDR3 is TGCGCCAGCAGCCGACAGTACCAACTATCCTACGAGCAGTACTTC. Amino acids: CASSRQYQLSYEQYF.

This sequence joins TRBV7-3 and TRBJ2-5, with a possible D match to TRBD1 (5 bases). Germline V CDR1 and CDR2: SGHTA, FQGTGA. V gave up 2 bases and J gave up 5 bases, with 15 bases separating them. There are 15 residues in the CDR3. Here the CDR3 DNA reads TGTGCCAGCAGCTTATCTTCAGGGAACTACGAGACCCAGTACTTC. Its translation is CASSLSSGNYETQYF.

The chain joins TRBV5-6 to TRBJ1-1; the D gene is possibly TRBD1 (5 bases). The V gene lost 3 bases and the J gene lost 3 bases, with 12 bases spanning the gap. The CDR3 is 14 residues long. CDR1 and CDR2 (germline): SGHDT, YYEEEE. The CDR3 loop is CASSSQGLYTEAFF. CDR3 DNA sequence: TGTGCCAGCAGCTCCCAGGGCCTGTACACTGAAGCTTTCTTT.

This clonotype was detected only a few times. The genes are TRBV7-6 and TRBJ2-7; D gene unclear. This CDR3 spans 13 amino acids. Germline V gene data show CDR1 as SGHVS and CDR2 as FNYEAQ. V was trimmed by 5 bases and J by 3 bases, leaving 11 bases between them. The chain's CDR3 is CASSHQSNYEQYV. The CDR3, as DNA: TGTGCCAGCAGCCACCAAAGTAACTACGAGCAGTACGTC.

The chain couples TRBV2 to TRBJ1-1; 7 bases match TRBD1. The CDR3 length is 14 residues. V dropped 3 bases and J dropped 3; count of bases not matched to a gene: 4. Germline assignment: CDR1 SNHLY and CDR2 FYNNEI. This CDR3 is CASSEEGADTEAFF. The DNA for the CDR3 is TGTGCCAGCAGTGAGGAGGGGGCTGACACTGAAGCTTTCTTT.